The clone carrying this T cell receptor beta chain was seen a single time. This record comes from a study of cytomegalovirus exposure and HLA in healthy donors. Sequencing used immunoSEQ multiplex PCR; TCRdb keeps in-frame clones, though not all of them. The sample contains 250,000 or so clones, around 90% of which appear only once. With 0 bases removed from V and 4 bases from J, the gap between germline ends came to 8 bases. CDR1 is SEHNR and CDR2 is FQNEAQ in the germline V gene (reference sequence). The CDR3 has 14 residues. Sequences were obtained from PBMCs. The V call is TRBV7-9, the J call TRBJ2-3, with D uncertain. The TCR originated in a young woman in good health and CMV-seronegative. CDR3 in amino acids: CASSLAFGPDTQYF. The CDR3 nucleotides read TGTGCCAGCAGCTTAGCCTTTGGGCCAGATACGCAGTATTTT.